Below are 3 T cell receptor beta chains sequenced from a single sample in a study of T cells in Graves' hyperthyroidism and ophthalmopathy (dated 2019 in TCRdb). Libraries came from multiplex PCR. The reads were generated on an Illumina HiSeq 2000. Amplification of TCR beta CDR3 regions was carried out from RNA transcripts. A first-round RT-PCR of the TCR CDR3 used the HTBI primer set with the Qiagen OneStep RT-PCR kit. TCRdb reanalyzed the raw reads on its own, using fastp at Q25 for trimming and MiXCR for clone calling, and kept in-frame beta chains. CDR3 protein sequences are deduplicated, and each keeps its most common genes and DNA. This sample comprises some 720,000 distinct CDR3 sequences, around 15% of them detected only once. Together, the top ten hold around 8% of the sample. Sequencing was carried out using blood. The receptors were gathered from a man aged 18 to 29 with Graves' hyperthyroidism.

This clonotype was counted ten times or more. The V gene is TRBV28, the J gene TRBJ2-2; weak D call: TRBD1 (7 bases). CDR1 and CDR2 from the germline V gene are MDHEN and SYDVKM. Between the trimmed V and J ends, which lost 4 bases and 5 bases, there was a span of 11 bases. The length of the CDR3 is 14 residues. The CDR3 coding sequence is TGTGCCAGCAGTTCCCCAGGGGGGACCGGGGAGCTGTTTTTT. Encoded protein: CASSSPGGTGELFF.

The chain couples TRBV7-9 to TRBJ2-4; D is unclear. CDR1 and CDR2 from the germline V gene are SEHNR and FQNEAQ (reference sequence). The CDR3 contains 14 residues. Deletions cut 1 base from V and 8 bases from J, with 12 bases between. The CDR3 bases are TGTGCCAGCAGCTTAGAGACGGCAGAGGACATTCAGTACTTC. Its protein product is CASSLETAEDIQYF.

This clonotype was counted only a few times. This chain joins TRBV12-3 or TRBV12-4 and TRBJ1-5; D may be TRBD1 (5 bases). There are 17 residues in the CDR3. The V end was cut by 6 bases, the J end by 7 bases, with 25 bases between. CDR3 DNA: TGTGCCAGCAGCAGACCTAGGCAGGGAGCTCTCAGGCAGCCCCAGCATTTT. It translates to CASSRPRQGALRQPQHF.